This TCR beta chain was recorded in a study of CD8 T cells in Susac syndrome. V gave up 6 bases and J gave up 5 bases, with 16 bases separating them. This CDR3 is built from 13 residues. Germline lookup yields CDR1 SQVTM and CDR2 ANQGSEA. TCR beta was sequenced from blood CD8+ and CD4+ T cells. Multiple sclerosis controls were treatment-naive patients with stable or active relapsing-remitting disease. Negative isolation yielded the CD8+ and CD4+ T cells, while FACS enriched the TEMRA cells. Random hexamers primed reverse transcription of about 0.5 to 1 ug RNA. The CDR3 of TCR beta was amplified by immunoSEQ multiplex PCR across 54 Vbeta and 13 Jbeta. Each CDR3 protein is one row after TCRdb ran MiXCR on the immunoSEQ multiplex PCR reads. Of over 200,000 distinct CDR3 sequences listed, roughly 94% are singletons.

The chain combines TRBV29-1 with TRBJ2-5; D might be TRBD2 (7 bases). This sequence originates from a human donor with multiple sclerosis. Sequencing used CD4+ T cells from PBMCs. The CDR3 sequence is CSVRRGGEETQYF. The CDR3 DNA reads TGCAGCGTCCGAAGGGGGGGCGAGGAGACCCAGTACTTC.